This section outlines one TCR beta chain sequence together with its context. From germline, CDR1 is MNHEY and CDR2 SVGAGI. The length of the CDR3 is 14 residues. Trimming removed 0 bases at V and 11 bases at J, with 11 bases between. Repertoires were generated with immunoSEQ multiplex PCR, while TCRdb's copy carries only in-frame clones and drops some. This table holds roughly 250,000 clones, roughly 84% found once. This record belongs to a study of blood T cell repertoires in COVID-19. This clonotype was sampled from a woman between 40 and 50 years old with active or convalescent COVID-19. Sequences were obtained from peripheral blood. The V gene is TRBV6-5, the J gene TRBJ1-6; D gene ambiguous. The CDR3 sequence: CASSYSYSRTPLHF. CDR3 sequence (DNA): TGTGCCAGCAGTTACTCGTACAGCAGGACACCCCTCCACTTT.